The text below deals with one T cell receptor beta chain. The antigen remains undetermined. The sample's time point: baseline pretreatment blood. Specified treatment: 15 Gy SBRT to primary tumor, nephrectomy 4 weeks later. V shed 3 bases and J shed 5 bases, with 6 bases lying between them. The CDR3 extends over 12 amino acids. Looked up from germline, CDR1 is KGHSH and CDR2 is LQKENI. The source of the sample is a study of radiation and T cells in renal cell carcinoma. Study background: Nephrectomy followed 15 Gy stereotactic body radiation by 4 weeks.

Study findings and constraints: Top tumor clonotypes rose in blood 2 weeks post-radiation, then contracted.

Assay used: immunoSEQ multiplex PCR; TCRdb lists only in-frame clones, some missing. The table records about 130,000 clones, around nine tenths of them present only once. The specimen was blood, collected from a patient whose treatment included radiotherapy and nephrectomy. The rearrangement joins TRBV18 to TRBJ2-3, with unresolved D. This TCR was sampled from a woman between 50 and 59 years old with renal cell carcinoma. The CDR3: CASSPTRDTQYF. CDR3 nucleotides: TGTGCCAGCTCACCTACGAGAGATACGCAGTATTTT.